The sequence of this TCR beta chain was determined in a study of blood T cell repertoires in COVID-19. Study in general: Acute and convalescent COVID-19 specimens originated in the United States, Italy and Spain.

Study processing details: Reference gene primer amplification gave nucleated cell count estimates. TCRdb's copy holds only in-frame clones and misses some; the assay was immunoSEQ multiplex PCR. V, J and clone size are taken as reported in that table, and D and trimming were inferred from the DNA itself. Seen here are tens of thousands of clones, 90% observed once, and the top ten hold more than 1.5%. The V end lost 4 bases, the J end lost 1 base, and 7 bases lay between the germline ends. There are 13 residues in the CDR3. Germline V CDR1 and CDR2: KGHDR, SFDVKD. Source material: peripheral blood. The receptor was derived from a woman aged 55-75 years with active COVID-19. The rearrangement links TRBV24-1 to TRBJ2-7; a weak D match, TRBD1 (6 bases). Written as DNA, the CDR3 is TGTGCCACCAGTGAGGGACAATCCTACGAGCAGTACTTC. Protein sequence: CATSEGQSYEQYF.